The T cell receptor (beta chain) under discussion was sequenced for a study of spatial heterogeneity in lung cancer. Time point noted: sample taken at primary tumor resection. Whole RNA, which was extracted from tumor, nontumor lung tissue or frozen PBMC, was sequenced without any cell sorting. The 65 or so donors had untreated early-stage non-small cell lung cancer. V shed 6 bases, J shed 2 bases, and the junction held 9 bases outside the gene matches. Germline V gene lookup returns CDR1 MNHNY and CDR2 SVGAGI (reference sequence). The CDR3 has 15 residues. Study results and caveats: Expanded tumor TCRs that were ubiquitous appeared in blood more at resection than follow-up.

A distinct unique molecular identifier was carried by each TCR cDNA molecule. Via MiXCR, TCRdb re-called the 5' RACE reads, giving one row per CDR3 protein. This sample carries 8,500 to 14,000 distinct CDR3 sequences, 3.5% to 4.5% of them seen once, and the ten largest clones take 52%. This clonotype was found many times. Its antigen is unknown. This beta chain represents an off-target read in a library built for alpha chains; its size is of limited meaning. The sample was PBMCs, taken at surgery. This clonotype was sampled from a female donor with early-stage non-small cell lung cancer. The rearrangement joins TRBV6-6 to TRBJ2-7; TRBD2 aligns across 8 bases. CDR3 DNA sequence: TGTGCCAGCAGGGAGCGGGAGATGGGAGCCTACGAGCAGTACTTC. This encodes CASREREMGAYEQYF.